Presented here are 25 T cell receptor beta chains from one specimen sequenced in a study of blood T cell repertoires in COVID-19. Libraries were prepared by immunoSEQ multiplex PCR; TCRdb keeps only in-frame clonotypes and omits some of them. This table holds 410,000 or so clones, over 75% found once. Input material: peripheral blood. These receptors originate from a woman aged 40 to 50 with COVID-19, enrolled during active disease.

The chain joins TRBV4-3 to TRBJ2-2, with TRBD2 identical over 9 bases. The CDR3 totals 15 residues. Germline trimming cut 6 bases from V and 5 bases from J; bases unmatched to any gene: 7. Germline CDR1 LGHNA, CDR2 YSLEER. The chain's CDR3 is CASRPSGRWTGELFF. The CDR3 DNA sequence: TGCGCCAGCAGACCAAGCGGGAGGTGGACCGGGGAGCTGTTTTTT.

The chain couples TRBV5-5 to TRBJ1-2; 7 bases line up with TRBD1. Looked up from germline, CDR1 is SGHKS and CDR2 is YYEKEE (reference sequence). This CDR3 comprises 13 residues. V was pared by 6 bases and J by 4 bases, with 6 bases of the junction left unmatched. The CDR3: CASTLGQAYGYTF. Written as DNA, the CDR3 is TGTGCCAGCACCCTCGGACAGGCCTATGGCTACACCTTC.

At least ten counts were recorded for this clone. Other DNA sequences of this sample code for an identical CDR3. This chain uses TRBV7-2 with TRBJ2-7; 10 bases match TRBD1. CDR1 is SGHTA, CDR2 FQGNSA, per germline. V shed 1 base and J 2 bases; nucleotides not matched to a gene: 5. The CDR3 sequence is 16 residues long. CDR3 sequence reads: CASSLVPGQGTYEQYF. The CDR3 region has the DNA TGTGCCAGCAGCTTAGTCCCGGGACAGGGGACCTACGAGCAGTACTTC.

V usage is TRBV6-6 and J usage is TRBJ1-1; the D gene is possibly TRBD1 (6 bases). CDR3 length: 13 residues. Germline values: CDR1 MNHNY, CDR2 SVGAGI (reference sequence). V lost 4 bases and J 10 bases, leaving 16 bases between the germline ends. The CDR3, as DNA: TGTGCCAGCAGTTTTGGACAGAAACTAGGAGCTTTCTTT. Its protein is CASSFGQKLGAFF.

This clone occurred once. J is TRBJ2-7 and V is TRBV2; a weak D match, TRBD1 (5 bases). The CDR3 contains 14 residues. V shed 2 bases and J shed 1 base, with 9 bases lying between them. Germline CDR1 reads SNHLY; CDR2 reads FYNNEI. CDR3 DNA: TGTGCCAGCAGTGAACAGGGAACATCCTACGAGCAGTACTTC. Translating gives CASSEQGTSYEQYF.

J is TRBJ2-1 and V is TRBV6-1; possibly TRBD1 for D (6 bases). CDR3 length: 16 amino acids. Germline CDR1 MNHNS, CDR2 SASEGT. V was pared by 3 bases and J by 0 bases, with 12 bases between. As DNA, the CDR3 is TGTGCCAGCAGTGAGTCCGTAGGGGGCTCCTACAATGAGCAGTTCTTC. Translation: CASSESVGGSYNEQFF.

This chain links TRBV6-1 with TRBJ2-3, with 7 positions matching TRBD2. Germline V gives CDR1 MNHNS, CDR2 SASEGT. V was clipped by 3 bases and J by 2 bases; unmatched bases: 8. CDR3 length: 16 residues. Here the CDR3 reads CASSDPKAGYTDTQYF. The CDR3 DNA sequence: TGTGCCAGCAGTGACCCCAAAGCGGGGTACACAGATACGCAGTATTTT.

This chain links TRBV28 with TRBJ1-5; D ambiguous. Per germline, CDR1 MDHEN and CDR2 SYDVKM. The CDR3 totals 17 residues. V lost 7 bases to trimming and J lost 0 bases, with 19 bases between them. The CDR3 DNA reads TGTGCCAGCATCCGCCTCTTTCATAGAGATAGCAATCAGCCCCAGCATTTT. Its protein product is CASIRLFHRDSNQPQHF.

For this clone: The sample holds other DNA sequences that translate to the same CDR3. The chain recombines TRBV27 with TRBJ2-7; D perhaps matches TRBD1 (7 bases). Germline V gene lookup returns CDR1 MNHEY and CDR2 SMNVEV (reference sequence). Trimming stripped 4 bases from V and 1 base from J, with 11 bases between. The CDR3 spans 14 residues. CDR3 nucleotide sequence: TGTGCCAGCAGTTGGACAGGAGGGTCCTACGAGCAGTACTTC. Its protein product is CASSWTGGSYEQYF.

V and J are TRBV16 and TRBJ2-1; D is perhaps TRBD1 (6 bases). V lost 4 bases and J 0 bases, leaving 10 bases between the germline ends. The CDR3 is 15 amino acids. In germline, CDR1 is KGHSY, CDR2 FQNENV. The DNA for the CDR3 is TGTGCCAGCAGCCCCGGACAGAGCTCCTACAATGAGCAGTTCTTC. It codes for CASSPGQSSYNEQFF. The entire variable domain, with the rest obtained from reference TRBV16 and TRBJ2-1, is as follows: GEEVAQTPKHLVRGEGQKAKLYCAPIKGHSYVFWYQQVLKNEFKFLISFQNENVFDETGMPKERFSAKCLPNSPCSLEIQATKLEDSAVYFCASSPGQSSYNEQFFGPGTRLTVL.

V usage is TRBV9 and J usage is TRBJ2-1; 10 positions match TRBD1. The V gene's germline CDR1 is SGDLS and CDR2 YYNGEE. J was trimmed by 5 bases and V by 3 bases; bases with no gene match: 11. The CDR3 extends over 17 amino acids. The CDR3 here is CASSARTGTGADNEQFF. The DNA of the CDR3 is TGTGCCAGCAGCGCCCGGACCGGGACAGGGGCCGACAATGAGCAGTTCTTC.

V is TRBV7-3 and J is TRBJ1-6, with D tentatively TRBD1 (5 bases). Germline CDR1 SGHTA, CDR2 FQGTGA. The CDR3 runs to 15 residues. V was cut by 4 bases and J by 5 bases, with 12 bases left in between. CDR3: CASSWRGGNNSPLHF. CDR3 nucleotides: TGTGCCAGCAGCTGGCGGGGGGGGAATAATTCACCCCTCCACTTT.

V usage is TRBV6-9 and J usage is TRBJ2-7; 7 bases match TRBD1. CDR3 size: 14 residues. Germline V gives CDR1 MNHGY, CDR2 SVAAGI. Unmatched junction bases numbered 6, after V lost 5 bases and J lost 2 bases. CDR3 sequence: CASSIRDRPYEQYF. The CDR3 DNA reads as TGTGCCAGCAGTATCCGGGACAGACCCTACGAGCAGTACTTC.

The V call is TRBV6-5, the J call TRBJ1-5; no clear D. Germline loops: CDR1 MNHEY, CDR2 SVGAGI. V lost 6 bases to trimming and J lost 2 bases, with 8 bases between them. The CDR3 is 13 residues long. Here the CDR3 DNA reads TGTGCCAGCAGCCTTCTTGGCAATCAGCCCCAGCATTTT. It is translated as CASSLLGNQPQHF.

The rearrangement uses TRBV5-1 and TRBJ2-5; 11 nucleotides line up with TRBD2. Germline V CDR1 and CDR2: SGHRS, YFSETQ. With V trimmed by 4 bases and J by 6 bases, 5 bases remained unmatched. The CDR3 runs to 14 residues. CDR3 loop: CASSPGTSGQTQYF. In DNA form, the CDR3 reads TGCGCCAGCAGCCCCGGGACTAGCGGTCAGACCCAGTACTTC.

J is TRBJ2-1 and V is TRBV7-3; 8 bases are shared with TRBD1. Germline CDR1 reads SGHTA; CDR2 reads FQGTGA. Trimming took 3 bases from V and 7 from J; bases not matched to a gene: 8. CDR3 length: 15 residues. The CDR3 sequence: CASSFQTGVGNEQFF. Written as DNA, the CDR3 is TGTGCCAGCAGCTTTCAGACAGGGGTTGGGAATGAGCAGTTCTTC. Variable domain in full (rest from reference TRBV7-3 and TRBJ2-1): GAGVSQTPSNKVTEKGKYVELRCDPISGHTALYWYRQSLGQGPEFLIYFQGTGAADDSGLPNDRFFAVRPEGSVSTLKIQRTERGDSAVYLCASSFQTGVGNEQFFGPGTRLTVL.

The rearrangement links TRBV11-2 to TRBJ1-5; 7 bases map to TRBD1. CDR3 length: 14 residues. In germline, CDR1 is SGHAT, CDR2 FQNNGV. V was pared by 2 bases and J by 6 bases, with 4 bases of the junction left unmatched. CDR3 sequence: CASSLQGEGQPQHF. CDR3 nucleotide sequence: TGTGCCAGCAGCTTACAGGGGGAAGGTCAGCCCCAGCATTTT.

The J gene is TRBJ1-6, the V gene TRBV19; the match to TRBD1 covers 7 bases. The germline gives CDR1 LNHDA, CDR2 SQIVND (reference sequence). V trimming: 10 bases; J trimming: 7 bases; junction bases outside the gene matches: 4. CDR3 length equals 12 residues. Here the CDR3 reads CATGTANSPLHF. DNA for the CDR3: TGTGCCACCGGGACAGCAAATTCACCCCTCCACTTT. The whole variable domain, filled in from reference TRBV19 and TRBJ1-6, reads DGGITQSPKYLFRKEGQNVTLSCEQNLNHDAMYWYRQDPGQGLRLIYYSQIVNDFQKGDIAEGYSVSREKKESFPLTVTSAQKNPTAFYLCATGTANSPLHFGNGTRLTVT.

The chain has TRBV14 and TRBJ1-1, with D possibly being TRBD1 (6 bases). The CDR3 runs 13 residues. Trimming shortened V by 6 bases and J by 4 bases, and 12 bases separated the two germline ends. Germline CDR1 reads SGHDN; CDR2 reads FVKESK. The CDR3 DNA is TGTGCCAGCAGGAGACAGGAGTTCACTGAAGCTTTCTTT. It is translated as CASRRQEFTEAFF.

The chain is built from TRBV5-1 and TRBJ1-3; TRBD1 agrees at 8 bases. In germline, CDR1 is SGHRS, CDR2 YFSETQ. J lost 2 bases, V lost 3 bases, and 7 bases had no gene match. This CDR3 is 16 amino acids long. This CDR3 is CASSSQTGETGNTIYF. CDR3 nucleotide sequence: TGCGCCAGCAGCTCGCAGACAGGGGAGACTGGAAACACCATATATTTT.

This clone was seen just once. The chain couples TRBV2 to TRBJ2-7; a possible D gene is TRBD1 (5 bases). With 7 bases removed from V and 7 bases from J, the gap between germline ends came to 17 bases. CDR1 and CDR2 from the germline V gene are SNHLY and FYNNEI. The CDR3 extends over 13 amino acids. CDR3 nucleotide sequence: TGTGCCAGCAACTTAAAGGGGAACCAGGAGCAGTACTTC. It yields the protein CASNLKGNQEQYF.

CDR3 loop: CATSGADRAAQYF. CDR3 coding DNA: TGTGCCACCAGTGGGGCTGACAGGGCGGCCCAGTACTTC. The chain couples TRBV24-1 to TRBJ2-5, with TRBD1 matching 7 bases. After removal of 5 bases from V and 9 bases from J, the junction contained 8 bases not matched to a gene. This CDR3 region has 13 residues. Germline lookup yields CDR1 KGHDR and CDR2 SFDVKD.

V and J are TRBV5-4 and TRBJ2-7; 7 nucleotides match TRBD1. Germline CDR1 and CDR2: SGHNT and YYREEE (reference sequence). V was pared by 0 bases and J by 3 bases, with 3 bases of the junction left unmatched. The CDR3 is 14 amino acids. CDR3 DNA: TGTGCCAGCAGCTTGGAGGCAGGGGGCTACGAGCAGTACTTC. This gives the protein CASSLEAGGYEQYF.

The rearrangement joins TRBV5-4 to TRBJ1-1, with TRBD1 identical over 7 bases. The CDR3 is made up of 14 amino acids. The germline V gene has CDR1 SGHNT and CDR2 YYREEE (reference sequence). The V segment lost 0 bases and the J segment 3 bases; nucleotides outside the gene matches: 2. The CDR3 sequence is CASSLEGGHTEAFF. The CDR3, as DNA: TGTGCCAGCAGCTTGGAAGGGGGCCACACTGAAGCTTTCTTT.

The gene calls are TRBV5-1 and TRBJ1-2; 8 positions agree with TRBD1. Germline CDR1 and CDR2: SGHRS and YFSETQ. V lost 0 bases, J lost 4 bases, and 5 bases stayed unmatched. The CDR3 length is 15 residues. CDR3 sequence: CASSLGQGMSYGYTF. The CDR3 DNA is TGCGCCAGCAGCTTGGGACAGGGGATGTCCTATGGCTACACCTTC.